This T cell receptor (beta chain) is from a study of Graves' ophthalmopathy and Graves' hyperthyroidism. Germline V lookup: CDR1 DFQATT, CDR2 SNEGSKA (reference sequence). The CDR3 loop spans 13 amino acids. The V end lost 8 bases, the J end lost 2 bases, and 16 bases lay between the germline ends. This clonotype occurred once. For repertoire sequencing, the TCR beta CDR3 regions were amplified from RNA transcripts. RT-PCR was first run with HTBI primers, then multiplex PCR in a second round. One entry per CDR3 protein results from TCRdb running MiXCR on the multiplex PCR reads. This repertoire shows over a million distinct CDR3 sequences, roughly two fifths found once; its top ten account for more than 9.5%.

The V gene is TRBV20-1, the J gene TRBJ2-7, with D possibly being TRBD1 or TRBD2 (5 bases each). Sequencing was carried out using peripheral blood or thyroid tissue (not recorded which). This TCR came from an adult man with Graves' hyperthyroidism. The CDR3 here is CSKYLVGAYEQYF. The CDR3 DNA sequence: TGCAGTAAATACCTTGTGGGGGCCTACGAGCAGTACTTC.